The 3 T cell receptor beta chains reported below all come from one sample, sequenced in a study of response to subunit inactivated influenza vaccine. A single record per CDR3 protein comes from TCRdb applying MiXCR to the RT-PCR reads. The data hold some 150,000 distinct CDR3 sequences, with roughly 12% observed a single time. Separately, the same data were catalogued under a study of T cells expressing NK-cell markers. That paper adds: TCR beta cDNA was generated via 5'RACE template switching incorporating UMIs.

The specimen was CD8+ T cells sorted from PBMCs, collected 12 days after vaccination. The receptor set was obtained from a man over 45 who received an inactivated influenza vaccine.

This clonotype occurred a few times. This chain links TRBV27 with TRBJ2-7; D uncertain. The V gene's germline CDR1 is MNHEY and CDR2 SMNVEV (reference sequence). The CDR3 contains 16 residues. Trimming stripped 5 bases from V and 3 bases from J, with 20 bases between. Written as DNA, the CDR3 is TGTGCCAGCAGTCTTATGCCCGTAGAAGAGAGCTACGAGCAGTACTTC. Its translation is CASSLMPVEESYEQYF.

This clonotype has a count of ten or more. The rearrangement joins TRBV12-3 or TRBV12-4 to TRBJ2-2, with D hard to call. This CDR3 is built from 14 residues. Trimming shortened V by 1 base and J by 1 base, and 4 bases separated the two germline ends. CDR3 sequence reads: CASSLGQNTGELFF. The CDR3 region has the DNA TGTGCCAGCAGTTTAGGGCAGAACACCGGGGAGCTGTTTTTT.

This clonotype was seen many times. For the CDR3, the DNA is TGCAGCGTTGAATATCGACGGCTAGCGGGACAAGATGAGCAGTTCTTC. It is translated as CSVEYRRLAGQDEQFF. This chain joins TRBV29-1 and TRBJ2-1; 9 nucleotides align to TRBD2. Germline CDR1 SQVTM, CDR2 ANQGSEA. The junction had 13 bases not matched to a gene; V was cut back by 2 bases and J by 8 bases. The CDR3 length is 16 residues.